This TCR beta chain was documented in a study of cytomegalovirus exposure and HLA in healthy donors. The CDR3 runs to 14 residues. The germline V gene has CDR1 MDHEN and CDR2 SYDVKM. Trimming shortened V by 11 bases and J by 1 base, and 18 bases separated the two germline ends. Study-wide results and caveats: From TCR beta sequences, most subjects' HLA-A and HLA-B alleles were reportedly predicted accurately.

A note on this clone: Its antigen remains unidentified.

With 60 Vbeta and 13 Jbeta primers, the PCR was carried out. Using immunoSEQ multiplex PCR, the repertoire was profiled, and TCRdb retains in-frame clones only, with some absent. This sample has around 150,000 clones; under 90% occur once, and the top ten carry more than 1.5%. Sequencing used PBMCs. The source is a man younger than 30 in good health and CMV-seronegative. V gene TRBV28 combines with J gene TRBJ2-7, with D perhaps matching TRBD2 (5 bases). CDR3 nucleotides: TGTGCCTCGACTAAAGTGTACACATCCTACGAGCAGTACTTC. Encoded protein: CASTKVYTSYEQYF.